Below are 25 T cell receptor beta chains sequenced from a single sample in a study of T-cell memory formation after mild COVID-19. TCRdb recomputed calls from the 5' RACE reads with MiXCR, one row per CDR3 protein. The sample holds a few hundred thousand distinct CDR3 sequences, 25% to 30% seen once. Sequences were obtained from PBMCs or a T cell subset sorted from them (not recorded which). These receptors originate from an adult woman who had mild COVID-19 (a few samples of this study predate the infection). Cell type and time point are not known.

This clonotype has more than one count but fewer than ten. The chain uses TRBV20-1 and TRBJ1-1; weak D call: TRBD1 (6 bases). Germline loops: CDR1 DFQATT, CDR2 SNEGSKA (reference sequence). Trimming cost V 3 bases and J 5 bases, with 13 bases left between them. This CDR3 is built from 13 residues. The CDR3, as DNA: TGCAGTGCTAGTCGGGGGCCGCTAACTGAAGCTTTCTTT. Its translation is CSASRGPLTEAFF.

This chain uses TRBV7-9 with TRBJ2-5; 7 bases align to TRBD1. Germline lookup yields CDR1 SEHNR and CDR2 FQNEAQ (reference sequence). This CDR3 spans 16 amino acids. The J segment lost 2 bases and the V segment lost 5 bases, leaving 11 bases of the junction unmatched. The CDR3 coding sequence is TGTGCCAGCAGCATCCCTGACAGGGCCCCACAAGAGACCCAGTACTTC. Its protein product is CASSIPDRAPQETQYF. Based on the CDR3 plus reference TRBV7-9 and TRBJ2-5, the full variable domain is DTGVSQNPRHKITKRGQNVTFRCDPISEHNRLYWYRQTLGQGPEFLTYFQNEAQLEKSRLLSDRFSAERPKGSFSTLEIQRTEQGDSAMYLCASSIPDRAPQETQYFGPGTRLLVL.

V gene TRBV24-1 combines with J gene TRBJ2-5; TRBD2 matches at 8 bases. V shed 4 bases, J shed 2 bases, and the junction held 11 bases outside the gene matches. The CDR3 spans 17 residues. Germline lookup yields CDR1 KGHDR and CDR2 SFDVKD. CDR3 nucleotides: TGTGCCACCAGTGAGTCTCCGGGGGGGCCCCATCAAGAGACCCAGTACTTC. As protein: CATSESPGGPHQETQYF.

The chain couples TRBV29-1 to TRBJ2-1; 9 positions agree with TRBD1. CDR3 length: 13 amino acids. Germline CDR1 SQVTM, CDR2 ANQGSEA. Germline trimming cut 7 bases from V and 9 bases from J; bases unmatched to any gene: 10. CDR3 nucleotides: TGCAGCGCCCTGGGACAGGGAACCGGTGAGCAGTTCTTC. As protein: CSALGQGTGEQFF.

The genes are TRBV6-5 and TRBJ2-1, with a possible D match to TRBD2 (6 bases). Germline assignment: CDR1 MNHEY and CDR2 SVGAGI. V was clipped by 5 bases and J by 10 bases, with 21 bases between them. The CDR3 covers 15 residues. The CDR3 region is CASSQTGLYVGEQFF. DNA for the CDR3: TGTGCCAGCAGTCAAACGGGACTTTACGTTGGAGAGCAGTTCTTC.

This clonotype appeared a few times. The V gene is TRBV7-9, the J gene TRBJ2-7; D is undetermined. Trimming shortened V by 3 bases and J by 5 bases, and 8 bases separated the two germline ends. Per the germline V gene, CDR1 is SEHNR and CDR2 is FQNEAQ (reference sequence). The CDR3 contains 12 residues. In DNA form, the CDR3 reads TGTGCCAGCAGCTTTCGTAAGGACGAGCAGTACTTC. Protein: CASSFRKDEQYF.

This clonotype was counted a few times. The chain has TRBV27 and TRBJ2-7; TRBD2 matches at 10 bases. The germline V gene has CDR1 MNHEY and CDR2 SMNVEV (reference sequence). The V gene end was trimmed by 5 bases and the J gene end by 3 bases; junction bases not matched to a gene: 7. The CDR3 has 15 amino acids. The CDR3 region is CASSQSASGSYEQYF. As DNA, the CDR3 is TGTGCCAGCAGTCAATCGGCTAGCGGGAGCTACGAGCAGTACTTC.

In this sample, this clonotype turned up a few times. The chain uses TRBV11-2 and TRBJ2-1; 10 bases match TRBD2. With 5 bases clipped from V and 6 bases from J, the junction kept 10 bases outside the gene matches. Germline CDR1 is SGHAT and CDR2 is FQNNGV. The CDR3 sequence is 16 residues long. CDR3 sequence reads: CASSRPTSGPINEQFF. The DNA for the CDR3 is TGTGCCAGCAGCCGACCGACTAGCGGGCCTATCAATGAGCAGTTCTTC.

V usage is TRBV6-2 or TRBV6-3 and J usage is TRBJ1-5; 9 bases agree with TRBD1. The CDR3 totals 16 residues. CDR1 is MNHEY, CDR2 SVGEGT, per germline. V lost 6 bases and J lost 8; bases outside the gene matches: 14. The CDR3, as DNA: TGTGCCAGCAGGACCCAAGACAGGACAGGGGAGAAGCCCCAGCATTTT. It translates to CASRTQDRTGEKPQHF.

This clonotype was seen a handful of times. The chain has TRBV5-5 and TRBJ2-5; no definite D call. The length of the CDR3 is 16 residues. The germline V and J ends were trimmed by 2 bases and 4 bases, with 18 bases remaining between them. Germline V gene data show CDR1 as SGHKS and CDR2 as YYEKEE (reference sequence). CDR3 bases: TGTGCCAGCAGCTTTGGGTCCATAGCCCCGGGAGAGACCCAGTACTTC. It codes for CASSFGSIAPGETQYF.

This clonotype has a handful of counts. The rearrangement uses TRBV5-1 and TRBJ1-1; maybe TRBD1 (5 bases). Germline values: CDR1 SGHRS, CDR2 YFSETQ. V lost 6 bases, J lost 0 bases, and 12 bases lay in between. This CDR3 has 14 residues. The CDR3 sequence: CASTPPGLNTEAFF. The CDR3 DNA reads TGCGCCAGCACCCCGCCAGGGCTGAACACTGAAGCTTTCTTT.

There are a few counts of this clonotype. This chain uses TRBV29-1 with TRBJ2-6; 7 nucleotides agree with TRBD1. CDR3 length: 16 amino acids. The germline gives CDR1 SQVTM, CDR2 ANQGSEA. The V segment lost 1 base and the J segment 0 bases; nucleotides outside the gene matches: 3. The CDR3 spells CSVEGGQSSGANVLTF. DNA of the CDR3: TGCAGCGTTGAAGGGGGACAGAGCTCTGGGGCCAACGTCCTGACTTTC.

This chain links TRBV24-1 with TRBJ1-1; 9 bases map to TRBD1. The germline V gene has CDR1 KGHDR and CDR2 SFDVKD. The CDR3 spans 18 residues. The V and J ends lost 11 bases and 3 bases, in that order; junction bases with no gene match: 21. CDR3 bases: TGTGCCATCCCGGGACAGGGCGGATGTGGGGGTCAAGACACTGAAGCTTTCTTT. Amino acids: CAIPGQGGCGGQDTEAFF.

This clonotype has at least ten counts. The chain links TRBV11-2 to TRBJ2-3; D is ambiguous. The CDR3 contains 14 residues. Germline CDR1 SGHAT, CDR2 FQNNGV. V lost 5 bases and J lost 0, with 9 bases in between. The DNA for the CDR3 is TGTGCCAGCAGCCAGTTCGGTAGCACAGATACGCAGTATTTT. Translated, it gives CASSQFGSTDTQYF. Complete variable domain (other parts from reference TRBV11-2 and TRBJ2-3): EAGVAQSPRYKIIEKRQSVAFWCNPISGHATLYWYQQILGQGPKLLIQFQNNGVVDDSQLPKDRFSAERLKGVDSTLKIQPAKLEDSAVYLCASSQFGSTDTQYFGPGTRLTVL.

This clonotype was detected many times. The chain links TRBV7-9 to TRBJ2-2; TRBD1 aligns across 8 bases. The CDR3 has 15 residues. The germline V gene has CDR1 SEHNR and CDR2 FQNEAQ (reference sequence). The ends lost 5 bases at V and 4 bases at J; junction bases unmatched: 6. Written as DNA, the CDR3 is TGTGCCAGCAGCCAAGGACAGGGACCCACCGGGGAGCTGTTTTTT. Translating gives CASSQGQGPTGELFF. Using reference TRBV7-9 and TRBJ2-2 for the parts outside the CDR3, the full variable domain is DTGVSQNPRHKITKRGQNVTFRCDPISEHNRLYWYRQTLGQGPEFLTYFQNEAQLEKSRLLSDRFSAERPKGSFSTLEIQRTEQGDSAMYLCASSQGQGPTGELFFGEGSRLTVL.

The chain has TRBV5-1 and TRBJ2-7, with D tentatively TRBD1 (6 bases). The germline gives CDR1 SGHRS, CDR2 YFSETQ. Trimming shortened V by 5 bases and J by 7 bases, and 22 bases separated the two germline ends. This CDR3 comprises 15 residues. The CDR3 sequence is CASRDRDKATMEQYF. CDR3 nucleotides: TGCGCCAGCAGGGACCGGGACAAAGCCACCATGGAGCAGTACTTC.

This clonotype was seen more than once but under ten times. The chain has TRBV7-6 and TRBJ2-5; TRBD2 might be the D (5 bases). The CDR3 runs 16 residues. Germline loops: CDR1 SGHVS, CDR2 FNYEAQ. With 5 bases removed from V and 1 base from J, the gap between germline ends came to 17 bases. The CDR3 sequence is CASSPLGVVAQETQYF. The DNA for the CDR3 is TGTGCCAGCAGCCCCCTCGGGGTAGTGGCCCAAGAGACCCAGTACTTC.

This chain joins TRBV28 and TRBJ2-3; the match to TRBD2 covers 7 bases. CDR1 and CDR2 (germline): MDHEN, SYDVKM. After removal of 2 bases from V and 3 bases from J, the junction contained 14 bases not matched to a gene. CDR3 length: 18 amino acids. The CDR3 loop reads CASSLRIISGRETDTQYF. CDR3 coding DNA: TGTGCCAGCAGTTTACGTATCATTTCCGGGCGGGAGACAGATACGCAGTATTTT.

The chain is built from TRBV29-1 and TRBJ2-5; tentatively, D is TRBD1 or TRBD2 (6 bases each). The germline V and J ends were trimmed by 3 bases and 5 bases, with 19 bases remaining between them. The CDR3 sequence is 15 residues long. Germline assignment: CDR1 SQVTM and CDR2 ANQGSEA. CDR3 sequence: CSVERWGAIGETQYF. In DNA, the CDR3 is TGCAGCGTTGAGAGGTGGGGGGCTATAGGGGAGACCCAGTACTTC.

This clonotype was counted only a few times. CDR3 sequence: CASSLVFSGELFF. The CDR3, as DNA: TGCGCCAGCAGCTTGGTTTTTTCCGGGGAGCTGTTTTTT. The chain carries TRBV5-1 and TRBJ2-2; no clear D. The CDR3 contains 13 residues. The V end lost 0 bases, the J end lost 6 bases, and 6 bases lay between the germline ends. Germline V gene sequence: CDR1 SGHRS, CDR2 YFSETQ. The full variable domain, rest sourced from reference TRBV5-1 and TRBJ2-2, is KAGVTQTPRYLIKTRGQQVTLSCSPISGHRSVSWYQQTPGQGLQFLFEYFSETQRNKGNFPGRFSGRQFSNSRSEMNVSTLELGDSALYLCASSLVFSGELFFGEGSRLTVL.

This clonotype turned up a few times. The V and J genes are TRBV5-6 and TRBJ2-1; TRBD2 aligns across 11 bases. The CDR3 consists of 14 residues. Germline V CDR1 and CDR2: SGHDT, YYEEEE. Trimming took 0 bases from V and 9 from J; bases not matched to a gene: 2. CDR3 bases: TGTGCCAGCAGCTTGGCTAGCGGGAGGTCTGAGCAGTTCTTC. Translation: CASSLASGRSEQFF.

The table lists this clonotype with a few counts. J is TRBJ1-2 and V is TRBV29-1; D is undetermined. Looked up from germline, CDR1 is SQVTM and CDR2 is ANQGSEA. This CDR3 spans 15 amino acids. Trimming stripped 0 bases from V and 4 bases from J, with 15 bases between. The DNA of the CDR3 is TGCAGCGTTGAAGAGTTAGGGCAGGCTCCCTATGGCTACACCTTC. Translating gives CSVEELGQAPYGYTF. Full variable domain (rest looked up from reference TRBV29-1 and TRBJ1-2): SAVISQKPSRDICQRGTSLTIQCQVDSQVTMMFWYRQQPGQSLTLIATANQGSEATYESGFVIDKFPISRPNLTFSTLTVSNMSPEDSSIYLCSVEELGQAPYGYTFGSGTRLTVV.

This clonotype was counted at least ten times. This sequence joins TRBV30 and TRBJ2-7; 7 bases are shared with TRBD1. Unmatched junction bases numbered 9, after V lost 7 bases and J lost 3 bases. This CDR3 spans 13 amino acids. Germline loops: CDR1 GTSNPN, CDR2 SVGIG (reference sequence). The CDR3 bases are TGTGCCTCCGTCCCACGGACAGGCTACGAGCAGTACTTC. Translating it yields CASVPRTGYEQYF.

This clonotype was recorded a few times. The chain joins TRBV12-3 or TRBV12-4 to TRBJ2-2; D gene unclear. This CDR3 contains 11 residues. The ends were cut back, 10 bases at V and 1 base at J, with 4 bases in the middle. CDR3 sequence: CATQNTGELFF. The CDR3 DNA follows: TGTGCCACCCAGAACACCGGGGAGCTGTTTTTT.

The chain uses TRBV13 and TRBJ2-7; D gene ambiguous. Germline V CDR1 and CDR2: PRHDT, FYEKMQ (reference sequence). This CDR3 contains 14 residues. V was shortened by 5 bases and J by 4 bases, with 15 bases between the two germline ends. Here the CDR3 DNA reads TGTGCCAGCAGCCCCGTCGATGTGTCTTACGAGCAGTACTTC. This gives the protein CASSPVDVSYEQYF.